Shown below are 17 T cell receptor beta chains from a single sample sequenced in a study of T cell responses to AZD1222 COVID-19 vaccine. TCRdb keeps only in-frame clones here, not all; method: immunoSEQ multiplex PCR. The sample has about 94,000 clones, approximately 81% seen once. The sequencing here drew on peripheral blood, taken 28 days after the second AZD1222 dose. The receptors were gathered from an adult who received the AZD1222 COVID-19 vaccine.

This clone was observed a handful of times. The gene calls are TRBV10-1 and TRBJ2-3; D is undetermined. This CDR3 contains 15 residues. Germline loops: CDR1 WNHNN, CDR2 SYGVQD (reference sequence). V lost 0 bases to trimming and J lost 1 base, with 8 bases between them. For the CDR3, the DNA is TGCGCCAGCAGTGAGTCAATCGGGCGCACAGATACGCAGTATTTT. As protein: CASSESIGRTDTQYF.

In this sample, this clone turned up once. J is TRBJ1-5 and V is TRBV19, with 10 bases fitting TRBD1. The CDR3 contains 16 residues. J lost 3 bases, V lost 5 bases, and 7 bases had no gene match. Looked up from germline, CDR1 is LNHDA and CDR2 is SQIVND (reference sequence). The CDR3 reads CASSLQGTGANQPQHF. CDR3 DNA: TGTGCCAGTAGTCTCCAGGGGACAGGGGCCAATCAGCCCCAGCATTTT.

The V call is TRBV5-1, the J call TRBJ2-1; 11 bases map to TRBD2. The ends lost 4 bases at V and 5 bases at J; junction bases unmatched: 8. Germline-derived CDR1 and CDR2 are SGHRS and YFSETQ. The CDR3 has 16 amino acids. The CDR3, as DNA: TGCGCCAGCAGCCTGGTTAGCGGGAGGGCCAACAATGAGCAGTTCTTC. Translated: CASSLVSGRANNEQFF.

V is TRBV4-1 and J is TRBJ2-5; D unresolved. Deletions cut 2 bases from V and 2 bases from J, with 6 bases between. CDR1 MGHRA and CDR2 YSYEKL come from the germline V gene. There are 13 residues in the CDR3. CDR3 in amino acids: CASSQTHQETQYF. CDR3 DNA sequence: TGCGCCAGCAGCCAAACGCATCAAGAGACCCAGTACTTC.

CDR3 coding DNA: TGTGCCAGCAGCTTCCAGCCCAATGAGCAGTTCTTC. It specifies CASSFQPNEQFF. V usage is TRBV13 and J usage is TRBJ2-1; D is uncertain. Trimming shortened V by 3 bases and J by 6 bases, and 6 bases separated the two germline ends. The CDR3 covers 12 residues. The germline CDR1 and CDR2 sequences are PRHDT and FYEKMQ (reference sequence).

The chain couples TRBV19 to TRBJ1-2, with TRBD1 as a possible D gene (6 bases). The V and J ends lost 4 bases and 6 bases respectively, with 15 bases between them. Germline values: CDR1 LNHDA, CDR2 SQIVND (reference sequence). The CDR3 runs 14 residues. CDR3 sequence: CASSTQQGRDGYTF. CDR3 coding DNA: TGTGCCAGTAGTACCCAGCAGGGGAGGGATGGCTACACCTTC.

This chain uses TRBV6-5 with TRBJ2-3, with 12 bases identical to TRBD2. The V gene end was trimmed by 5 bases and the J gene end by 4 bases; junction bases not matched to a gene: 4. CDR3 size: 15 residues. Per the germline V gene, CDR1 is MNHEY and CDR2 is SVGAGI. The CDR3 spells CASSPLAGGPDTQYF. CDR3 DNA: TGTGCCAGCAGTCCCCTAGCGGGGGGGCCAGATACGCAGTATTTT.

The rearrangement links TRBV9 to TRBJ2-1; 12 bases agree with TRBD2. CDR3 length: 15 amino acids. The germline gives CDR1 SGDLS, CDR2 YYNGEE. With 3 bases clipped from V and 7 bases from J, the junction kept 5 bases outside the gene matches. For the CDR3, the DNA is TGTGCCAGCAGCGAAACTAGCGGGGGGCGGAATGAGCAGTTCTTC. Its translation is CASSETSGGRNEQFF.

In its sample, this clone was seen a few times. The V call is TRBV10-3, the J call TRBJ1-2; 7 nucleotides line up with TRBD1. V lost 6 bases and J lost 0; bases outside the gene matches: 4. The length of the CDR3 is 14 residues. CDR1 is ENHRY and CDR2 is SYGVKD in the germline V gene. The CDR3 region is CAISGQAANYGYTF. The CDR3 region has the DNA TGTGCCATCAGCGGACAGGCAGCTAACTATGGCTACACCTTC.

This clone was found once. The J gene is TRBJ1-2, the V gene TRBV7-2; D is unresolved. Germline loops: CDR1 SGHTA, CDR2 FQGNSA. The CDR3 sequence is 15 residues long. Between the trimmed V and J ends, which lost 5 bases and 7 bases, there was a span of 20 bases. The CDR3 coding sequence is TGTGCCAGCAGCCCAAATTTTTGGGCAACGTTTGGCTACACCTTC. As protein: CASSPNFWATFGYTF.

The V and J genes are TRBV4-3 and TRBJ2-2; D uncertain. The CDR3 has 16 amino acids. The germline V gene has CDR1 LGHNA and CDR2 YSLEER. V dropped 1 base and J dropped 5 bases, with 14 bases sitting between them. The CDR3 loop reads CASSQGWSTETGELFF. The CDR3 DNA follows: TGCGCCAGCAGCCAAGGTTGGTCCACGGAGACCGGGGAGCTGTTTTTT.

The chain carries TRBV5-1 and TRBJ2-5; 10 bases match TRBD2. J lost 0 bases, V lost 0 bases, and 5 bases had no gene match. This CDR3 region has 17 residues. The germline CDR1 and CDR2 sequences are SGHRS and YFSETQ. The CDR3 bases are TGCGCCAGCAGCTTGGGCCTAGCGGGGGCCCACCAAGAGACCCAGTACTTC. It is translated as CASSLGLAGAHQETQYF.

The CDR3 loop is CASSFGLADYNEQFF. CDR3 DNA: TGTGCCAGCAGTTTTGGACTAGCCGATTACAATGAGCAGTTCTTC. J is TRBJ2-1 and V is TRBV28, with 8 nucleotides matching TRBD2. Germline trimming cut 3 bases from V and 4 bases from J; bases unmatched to any gene: 5. The CDR3 covers 15 residues. Germline V gene lookup returns CDR1 MDHEN and CDR2 SYDVKM.

The chain is built from TRBV10-3 and TRBJ1-3; 7 bases match TRBD1. The CDR3 has 17 amino acids. Trimming cost V 3 bases and J 4 bases; bases outside gene matches: 12. CDR1 is ENHRY, CDR2 SYGVKD, per germline. Here the CDR3 reads CAISDPGGGSAGNTIYF. CDR3 sequence (DNA): TGTGCCATCAGTGACCCAGGGGGGGGTTCCGCCGGAAACACCATATATTTT.

This chain's CDR3 is CSVEGTGTGELFF. The CDR3, as DNA: TGCAGCGTTGAAGGGACAGGAACCGGGGAGCTGTTTTTT. This chain links TRBV29-1 with TRBJ2-2; TRBD1 matches at 7 bases. Trimming cost V 1 base and J 5 bases; bases outside gene matches: 1. CDR1 is SQVTM, CDR2 ANQGSEA, per germline. CDR3 length: 13 amino acids.

The gene calls are TRBV6-5 and TRBJ2-3; TRBD1 is a possible D gene (6 bases). Germline V gene lookup returns CDR1 MNHEY and CDR2 SVGAGI. Trimming stripped 6 bases from V and 1 base from J, with 11 bases between. This CDR3 spans 14 amino acids. The CDR3 sequence is CASRGRGGTDTQYF. The CDR3 DNA reads TGTGCCAGCAGGGGCAGGGGTGGCACAGATACGCAGTATTTT.

The J gene is TRBJ1-5, the V gene TRBV6-5, with unresolved D. Trimming took 8 bases from V and 2 from J, leaving 13 bases between them. Germline values: CDR1 MNHEY, CDR2 SVGAGI. The CDR3 is 14 residues long. The CDR3, as DNA: TGTGCCAGCGGAAGTCTCCTTGGCAATCAGCCCCAGCATTTT. Translating it yields CASGSLLGNQPQHF.